This TCR beta chain was obtained from a study of T cells in Graves' hyperthyroidism and ophthalmopathy (dated by TCRdb to between 2018 and 2021). Regarding the research as a whole: Peripheral blood samples were taken at initial diagnosis, before any treatment was given. To identify TCR V-J signatures that set the groups apart, the researchers used a discovery cohort of 90 to 100 patients, made up of roughly 45 with Graves' ophthalmopathy and 57 with stable Graves' hyperthyroidism. Prospective prediction of ophthalmopathy was tested in an independent validation cohort consisting of some 18 hyperthyroidism patients and 17 patients who later progressed to ophthalmopathy. The roughly 94 discovery patients were randomly split 7:3 into training and test sets. Thyroid tissue and blood T-cell repertoires from about six Graves' hyperthyroidism patients were also compared in the study. Once sampling was done, hyperthyroidism patients were given methimazole at a starting dose of 30 mg daily, whereas ophthalmopathy patients were given high-dose intravenous methylprednisolone. The paper describes TCR Vbeta CDR3 sequencing of 120 to 150 peripheral blood samples, made up of 43 ophthalmopathy patients, around 73 hyperthyroidism patients and 17 progressor patients.

V and J lose 0 bases and 5 bases, and a span of 8 bases separates them. There are 14 amino acids in the CDR3, from cysteine to phenylalanine inclusive. CDR3 DNA only is kept here, 42 bases in frame from base 1. According to the germline V gene (reference sequence), CDR1 reads LNHNV and CDR2 reads YYDKDF. This clonotype was counted a few times. It lacks a known antigen. The input lacks base qualities; no much larger clone sits a single base away. Stable Graves' hyperthyroidism was defined as the absence of progression to ophthalmopathy over 18 months of follow-up. The hyperthyroidism patients were between 18 and 65 years old and newly diagnosed, with a disease duration of less than 2 months. Patients with uncontrolled infections, other autoimmune diseases, pregnancy or lactation were excluded. Diagnoses were established on the basis of clinical symptoms, serum thyroxine and TRAb, thyroid ultrasound, and orbital computed tomography. PBMCs were isolated from about 9 ml of fresh peripheral blood by Ficoll-Paque density gradient centrifugation. Total RNA was extracted using Trizol reagent, and RNA quality was assessed on an Agilent 2100 Bioanalyzer.

The TCR beta CDR3 regions were amplified from RNA transcripts. For the first round of RT-PCR on the TCR CDR3, the HTBI primer set was used together with the Qiagen OneStep RT-PCR kit. A second multiplex PCR round built the libraries, followed by size selection and purification. Libraries were sequenced paired-end with 100 bp reads on an Illumina HiSeq2000. The authors' analysis ran thus. SOAPnuke was used to process the raw data, throwing out any read that contained adapters or uncalled bases, had a mean Phred below 15, or lacked an exact constant-primer or identifier match. High-quality paired reads were merged using COPE v1.2.5, and each unique nucleotide sequence was defined as a clonotype. Clonotypes were aligned to IMGT TRBV, TRBD and TRBJ reference segments using MiTCR v1.1. Only V-J combinations with frequency above 0.0001, covering 99% to 99.2% of repertoires, were analysed. A TCS score was defined as the ratio between F50 (clonal expansion) and ExV (chaos), using BLOSUM62-based TCRdist between CDR3 peptides within each V-J. Welch's t-statistics and random forest reduced fewer than 550 V-J features to 13, which were used in a naive Bayes classifier (R e1071). In TCRdb, the public reads were trimmed at Q25 with fastp and aligned with MiXCR, with productive beta chains retained. Each CDR3 protein gets just one entry, which takes the most common genes and DNA from the rows behind it. TCRdb's processing, not the study's, gives the V and J calls here. For this sample the table gives approximately 590,000 distinct CDR3 sequences, of which roughly 14% were detected only once. The ten largest clonotypes hold around 7.8% of the sample.

General conclusions and limits of the study: Blood samples also contained most of the expanded thyroid clonotypes (frequency above 0.001), which suggests that blood repertoires may reflect thyroid immune responses. In validation, the model predicted progression to ophthalmopathy with 65% to 71% sensitivity and approximately 74% specificity, a median of roughly seven months before onset. A 13 V-J signature model separated ophthalmopathy from stable hyperthyroidism, with 87.88% sensitivity and around 84% specificity in cross-validation and 80%/75% in testing. Sample size was not statistically predetermined, and investigators were not blinded to group allocation.

The sample was blood. This clonotype was obtained from a woman aged 25 to 45 with Graves' hyperthyroidism. The chain is made from TRBV15 and TRBJ2-1; the D gene assignment is ambiguous. The DNA reads as follows: TGTGCCACCAGCAGAGATTATGGCCACAATGAGCAGTTCTTC. Translated, this is CATSRDYGHNEQFF.